This TCR beta chain is from a study of beta chain features in type 1 diabetes. Study observations and caveats: Within patients, naive, central memory and Treg TCRB repertoires seemed more similar than within healthy donors. TCRB CDR3s from Type 1 diabetes patients were moderately but significantly shorter in all four CD4+ subsets.

Stem cell-like memory, regulatory, central memory and naive CD4+ cells were sorted via CD45RO/CCR7/CD25/CD127/CD95/CD27. The investigators reverse transcribed all of the isolated RNA, so they sequenced expressed TCRB transcripts. Produced via immunoSEQ multiplex PCR; TCRdb's table is partial and in-frame only. The data show approximately 15,000 clones, 76% seen once. Germline V lookup: CDR1 MNHEY, CDR2 SMNVEV (reference sequence). CDR3 length: 16 amino acids. The ends lost 7 bases at V and 4 bases at J; junction bases unmatched: 9. Turning to this clone: Its cognate antigen is unknown.

This chain joins TRBV27 and TRBJ2-2, with 10 bases aligning to TRBD2. The receptor comes from a young woman with type 1 diabetes. The sequenced material came from stem cell memory CD4+ T cells from blood. The CDR3 protein is CASTPKGLATTGELFF. DNA for the CDR3: TGTGCCAGCACCCCAAAGGGACTAGCGACCACCGGGGAGCTGTTTTTT.